The clone carrying this TCR beta chain was detected only once. This CDR3 region has 17 residues. Germline assignment: CDR1 MNHEY and CDR2 SMNVEV (reference sequence). The V end was cut by 0 bases, the J end by 4 bases, with 19 bases between. The sample belongs to a study of blood T cell repertoires in COVID-19. The assay was immunoSEQ multiplex PCR, and TCRdb's table has in-frame clones only and misses some. The sample yields a few hundred thousand clones, nearly 90% seen once. The study recruited people aged roughly 18 to 100 years across approximately 25 US areas. The sequenced sample was PBMCs or T cells enriched from blood (not recorded which). The TCR comes from a woman aged 18-29 years with acute COVID-19. The chain joins TRBV27 to TRBJ2-7, with a possible D match to TRBD1 (7 bases). The CDR3 is CASSLSRGTARGYEQYF. CDR3 sequence (DNA): TGTGCCAGCAGTTTATCTCGGGGGACAGCGAGGGGATACGAGCAGTACTTC.